This T cell receptor (beta chain) was sequenced in a study of T-cell memory formation after mild COVID-19. This clonotype was seen at least ten times. Its antigen is unknown. Germline V gene data show CDR1 as SEHNR and CDR2 as FQNEAQ (reference sequence). CDR3 length equals 16 residues. V was trimmed by 5 bases and J by 1 base, leaving 18 bases between them. TCRdb analysed the 5' RACE reads with MiXCR anew, one entry per CDR3 protein. The sample lists fewer than 250,000 distinct CDR3 sequences; under 12% were seen once. Points from the study as a whole: Detection of some responders pre-infection suggested pre-existing cross-reactive memory T cells participated.

This clonotype was obtained from a young man who had mild COVID-19 (a few samples of this study predate the infection). Cell type and time point are not known. The sequencing input was PBMCs or a T cell subset sorted from them (not recorded which). The genes are TRBV7-9 and TRBJ2-7, with D perhaps matching TRBD1 or TRBD2 (5 bases each). The CDR3: CASSGMGRRKSYEQYF. CDR3 nucleotide sequence: TGTGCCAGCAGCGGGATGGGACGTCGAAAATCCTACGAGCAGTACTTC. Full variable domain (missing parts from reference TRBV7-9 and TRBJ2-7): DTGVSQNPRHKITKRGQNVTFRCDPISEHNRLYWYRQTLGQGPEFLTYFQNEAQLEKSRLLSDRFSAERPKGSFSTLEIQRTEQGDSAMYLCASSGMGRRKSYEQYFGPGTRLTVT.